A selection of T cell receptor beta chains follows, all from one sample in a study of blood T cell repertoires in COVID-19. Data came from immunoSEQ multiplex PCR; TCRdb stores just in-frame clones and leaves some out. The sample lists roughly 170,000 clones; about 80% were seen once. Sequenced material: peripheral blood. The source of these receptors is a human donor in a cohort sampled during active COVID-19. Both conserved end residues are part of each CDR3. Expanded clones are given a class, and other clones once, few, many or no size at all.

>TRBJ1-6|TRBV9|.
CASSPRPTGGGSPLHF
>TRBJ1-1|TRBV5-8|few
CASSGGWTGSGTEAFF
>TRBJ2-6|TRBV10-3|once
CAVRSDRASSGANVLTF
>TRBJ2-7|TRBV27|.
CASSLSYRASSYEQYF
>TRBJ1-2|TRBV30|.
CAWSGAGGGYTF
>TRBJ2-1|TRBV30|.
CAWSVQNWGGEQFF
>TRBJ2-1|TRBV7-3|few
CASSLRAAGGYNEQFF
>TRBJ2-1|TRBV6-6|.
CASSLPRANEQFF
>TRBJ1-1|TRBV3-1/TRBV3-2|.
CASSQVPDSYTEAFF
>TRBJ1-2|TRBV7-8|many
CASSSRNRGAIGNYGYTF
>TRBJ2-2|TRBV9|.
CASSVDRGPGELFF
>TRBJ2-3|TRBV5-6|.
CASSPGVADTQYF
>TRBJ2-1|TRBV20-1|.
CSASMANEQFF
>TRBJ1-1|TRBV28|.
CASSFEAEAFF
>TRBJ2-7|TRBV5-4|once
CASMSDPQGRYEQYF
>TRBJ2-2|TRBV7-9|.
CASSLAAGGPYNGELFF
>TRBJ2-2|TRBV19|.
CASSLRGLVTGELFF